This entry features one T cell receptor (beta chain) sequence. Only in-frame clones appear in the TCRdb table, and some are missing; sequencing was by immunoSEQ multiplex PCR. Of under 1,900,000 clones in the sample, approximately 98.5% are singletons; the top ten hold 0.36%. These data come from a study of shared clonotypes between healthy human individuals. Germline CDR1 LNHNV, CDR2 YYDKDF (reference sequence). The CDR3 spans 14 residues. Trimming cost V 3 bases and J 4 bases, with 10 bases left between them. The receptor comes from a man aged 30 to 39 in good health. Input material: naive CD4+ T cells sorted from blood. Subset noted: CD45RA+ positively selected. The rearrangement uses TRBV15 and TRBJ1-3; D possibly corresponds to TRBD1 (5 bases). The CDR3 here is CATSRGPRGNTIYF. CDR3 nucleotide sequence: TGTGCCACCAGCAGGGGACCTAGAGGAAACACCATATATTTT. Drawing the rest from reference TRBV15 and TRBJ1-3, the complete variable domain is DAMVIQNPRYQVTQFGKPVTLSCSQTLNHNVMYWYQQKSSQAPKLLFHYYDKDFNNEADTPDNFQSRRPNTSFCFLDIRSPGLGDTAMYLCATSRGPRGNTIYFGEGSWLTVV.